Described below is a single T cell receptor (beta chain) sequence and its context. There are many counts of this clonotype. The clone's antigen remains unknown. No base qualities exist here, and no much larger clone lies one base off it. The record originates from a study of tumor-infiltrating lymphocytes in glioblastoma multiforme (dated by TCRdb to the late 2010s). As for the study more broadly: The study tested whether intratumoral genomic heterogeneity fosters TIL diversity by jointly investigating somatic mutations, TIL diversity and immune response activity. Points the paper makes about the study in general: Generalizability is limited because the TCR and somatic mutation analysis included only one glioblastoma patient. T cells were not sorted into functional subsets, and such sorting was noted by the authors as a future improvement. Because T cells carry unequal numbers of TCR transcripts, RNA-based TCR sequencing may distort clone frequencies.

TCRB libraries were built from RNA via three nested multiplex PCR rounds using a modified ARM-PCR protocol with multiple V-beta primers and a C-beta primer. ProtoScript II Reverse Transcriptase and a C-beta primer were used to synthesize TCRB-specific cDNA from 0.4 to 0.6 ug total RNA. The description of the TCRB libraries did not include any unique molecular identifiers. The third PCR added barcodes and adapters over approximately 25 cycles with Deep VentR (exo-) polymerase, followed by gel purification of 250-500 bp bands. TCRB libraries were sequenced on an Illumina HiSeq 2500 with 250 bp paired-end reads. The paper's processing steps were these. Trimmomatic was used to clean reads, FLASH to merge reads, MiGEC to assign V, D and J segments, and VDJtools to perform the analysis. The Shannon-Wiener diversity index, calculated using VDJtools, was used to quantify repertoire diversity. In TCRdb, the public reads were trimmed at Q25 with fastp and aligned with MiXCR, with productive beta chains retained. Identical CDR3 proteins give one entry, which carries the most common genes and DNA. The V and J calls were determined by TCRdb, not by the authors. The sample table holds approximately 13,000 distinct CDR3 sequences, of which roughly 68% were seen once. Of the sample, approximately 28% falls within the top ten clones.

The AllPrep DNA/RNA mini kit was used to purify genomic DNA and total RNA at the same time from each of the approximately ten tumor samples. Every RNA sample had an RNA integrity number above 6.5 and an OD 260/280 ratio above 1.9. V trim: 4 bases; J trim: 5 bases; unmatched bases: 7. Its CDR3 holds 14 amino acids, cysteine through phenylalanine. Only the CDR3 DNA stays, 42 bases, in frame from base 1. From a lookup of the germline V gene (reference sequence), CDR1 and CDR2 are DFQATT and SNEGSKA. The receptor was derived from a male donor with glioblastoma. The chain is made from TRBV20-1 and TRBJ2-7; 11 bases in the junction line up with TRBD2. Sequencing was carried out using brain tumor tissue. The DNA reads TGCAGTGCTACGATAGCGGGAGGGGACCACGAGCAGTACTTC. Its protein is CSATIAGGDHEQYF.